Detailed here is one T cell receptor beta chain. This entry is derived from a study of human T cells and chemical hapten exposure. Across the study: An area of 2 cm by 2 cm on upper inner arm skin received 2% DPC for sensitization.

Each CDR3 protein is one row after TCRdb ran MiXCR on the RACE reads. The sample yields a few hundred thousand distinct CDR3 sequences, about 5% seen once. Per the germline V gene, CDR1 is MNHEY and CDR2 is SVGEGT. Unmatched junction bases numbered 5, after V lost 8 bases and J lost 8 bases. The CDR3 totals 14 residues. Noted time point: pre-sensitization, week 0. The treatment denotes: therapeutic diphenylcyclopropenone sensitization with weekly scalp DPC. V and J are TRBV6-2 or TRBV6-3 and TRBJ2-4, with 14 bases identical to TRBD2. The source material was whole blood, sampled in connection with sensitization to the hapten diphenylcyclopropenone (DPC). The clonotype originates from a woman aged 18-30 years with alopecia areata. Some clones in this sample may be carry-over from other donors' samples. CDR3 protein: CASGTSGGVDIQYF. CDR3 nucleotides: TGTGCCAGCGGGACTAGCGGGGGTGTCGACATTCAGTACTTC.